This T cell receptor beta chain came from a study of identical twins. This clonotype occurred a few times. Per the germline V gene, CDR1 is ENHRY and CDR2 is SYGVKD. There are 13 residues in the CDR3. Trimming pared 1 base from V and 6 bases from J, leaving 10 bases between. Using its own MiXCR run on the 5' RACE reads, TCRdb lists one record per CDR3 protein. This table has 430,000 or so distinct CDR3 sequences, approximately 24% appearing once. This sample also appeared in a second study, on T cells expressing NK-cell markers. That publication notes: Repertoires of TCR beta were obtained from T cells sorted as CD3+CD56+NKG2C+, CD3+CD56+NKG2C- and CD3+CD56-NKG2C+. About 1.0-7.5% of CD8+ T cells in about six donors belonged to dominant NKG2C+ clonotypes.

Sequencing input: CD4+ T cells sorted from blood. The chain employs TRBV10-3 and TRBJ2-7; D might be TRBD1 (6 bases). The source of this sequence is a young woman in good health. The CDR3 spells CAISEYREREQYF. The CDR3 bases are TGTGCCATCAGTGAGTACAGGGAACGCGAGCAGTACTTC.